The clone carrying this T cell receptor beta chain was seen a few times. Its antigen is unidentified. A 5'RACE reaction primed in the constant segment made cDNA libraries of TCR alpha and TCR beta, and these carried sample barcodes and UMIs. Each CDR3 protein is one row after TCRdb ran MiXCR on the 5' RACE reads. The sample lists roughly 150,000 distinct CDR3 sequences; under 15% were seen once. Trimming left V 1 base short and J 0 bases short, with 16 bases between. Germline V gene data show CDR1 as SGHVS and CDR2 as FQNEAQ. This CDR3 spans 19 amino acids. The sample comes from a study of T-cell memory formation after mild COVID-19. The wider study: Clusters of TCRs were largely donor specific.

Study results and limitations: Contracting clones localized mainly to CM and EM when CD4+ and mainly to EMRA when CD8+.

The receptor was derived from a man between 18 and 35 years old who had mild COVID-19 (a few samples of this study predate the infection). Cell type and time point are not known. Sequencing was done on a sample of PBMCs or a T cell subset sorted from them (not recorded which). This chain links TRBV7-8 with TRBJ2-6, with D possibly being TRBD1 (6 bases). DNA of the CDR3: TGTGCCAGCAGCTTAGAGAAGACAGGTGCGATCTCTGGGGCCAACGTCCTGACTTTC. This encodes CASSLEKTGAISGANVLTF.